This T cell receptor beta chain is drawn from a study of Graves' ophthalmopathy and Graves' hyperthyroidism. The CDR3 extends over 15 amino acids. Germline CDR1 SEHNR, CDR2 FQNEAQ (reference sequence). This clonotype was detected ten times or more. With a duration under 3 months, ophthalmopathy in the donors showed moderate-to-severe activity, CAS ≥3 and NOSPECS ≥4. Amplified material comprised TCR beta CDR3 regions derived from RNA transcripts. Following a first-round RT-PCR that used HTBI primers, a second-round multiplex PCR was carried out. One entry per CDR3 protein results from TCRdb running MiXCR on the multiplex PCR reads. The data hold 350,000 to 400,000 distinct CDR3 sequences, with about 16% observed a single time.

Specimen: peripheral blood. The V and J genes are TRBV7-9 and TRBJ2-2; D uncertain. The sequence came from a woman under 30 with Graves' ophthalmopathy. The CDR3 here is CAKRQVQANTGELFF. DNA for the CDR3: TGTGCTAAAAGGCAGGTCCAAGCGAACACCGGGGAGCTGTTTTTT.